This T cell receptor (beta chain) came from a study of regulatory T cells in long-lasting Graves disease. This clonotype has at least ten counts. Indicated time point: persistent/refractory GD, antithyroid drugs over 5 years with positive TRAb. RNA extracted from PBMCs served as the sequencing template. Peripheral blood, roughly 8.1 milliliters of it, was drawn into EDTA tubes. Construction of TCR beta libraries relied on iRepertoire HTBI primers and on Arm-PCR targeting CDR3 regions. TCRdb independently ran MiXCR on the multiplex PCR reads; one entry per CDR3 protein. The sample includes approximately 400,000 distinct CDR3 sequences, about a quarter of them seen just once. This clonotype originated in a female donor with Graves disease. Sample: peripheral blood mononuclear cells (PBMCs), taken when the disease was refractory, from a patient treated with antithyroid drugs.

The CDR3, as DNA: TGTGCCAGCAGTTCCTTGGGGACTAGCCTCGGCGGGGAGCTGTTTTTT. This translates into CASSSLGTSLGGELFF. The rearrangement links TRBV2 to TRBJ2-2; the match to TRBD2 covers 9 bases. The CDR3 loop spans 16 amino acids. CDR1 SNHLY and CDR2 FYNNEI come from the germline V gene. The J segment lost 7 bases and the V segment lost 5 bases, leaving 11 bases of the junction unmatched.